This T cell receptor beta chain was sequenced in a study of T cells after yellow fever vaccination (dated by TCRdb to the late 2010s). In terms of the full investigation: Libraries from fractions with low cell numbers were prepared with the SMART-Seq v4 Ultra Low Input RNA kit. Bulk TCR alpha and beta repertoires were sequenced longitudinally to track T-cell clones before and after primary and booster YFV17D yellow fever vaccination. Two healthy male donors, one aged 18 to 29 and one aged 30 to 40 years, were included in the cohort. Bulk PBMC replicates and cell subsets were isolated from blood drawn at multiple timepoints before and after both primary and secondary immunization.

The label giving this sample's treatment or condition can be read as: live attenuated yellow fever vaccine strain. Two biological replicates of bulk PBMCs were collected at each blood-draw timepoint. A standard Ficoll-Paque protocol was used to isolate PBMCs from peripheral blood. TriZol was used to extract RNA from bulk PBMCs, from CD4 and CD8 fractions, and from dextramer-positive and dextramer-negative fractions. TCR cDNA was synthesized by 5'RACE template switching, which introduced a universal primer site and unique molecular identifiers. Priming of cDNA synthesis was performed from both the TCR alpha and TCR beta constant segments. Library amplification used two PCR steps, and the second PCR step added sample barcodes and sequencing adapters. Sequencing of libraries was done on Illumina HiSeq 2500 (2x100 bp) or NovaSeq (2x150 bp). As for how the authors treated the data: Demultiplexing of reads and collapsing into UMI consensus sequences were performed with MIGEC, and V(D)J alignment was carried out with MiXCR. Vaccine-responding clonotypes were identified with edgeR using replicate PBMC samples, with FDR below 0.01 and a log2 fold change above 5 up to day 15 being required. Each bulk clonotype received a CD4 or CD8 identity based on whether the sequenced CD4 or CD8 repertoire contained that clonotype at higher abundance. TCRdb trimmed public reads at Q25 via fastp, called clones via MiXCR and kept in-frame beta chains. Records with the same CDR3 protein are collapsed into one entry carrying the most frequent genes and DNA. For this entry, the V and J calls and clone size follow TCRdb and not the study's own pipeline. This sample holds 550,000 or so distinct CDR3 sequences; about 19% were observed only once. Around 15% of the sample lies in the top ten.

To note about this clonotype: What this receptor recognizes is not known. Base qualities are missing; no much larger clone stands one base away.

The CDR3 measures 15 amino acids from cysteine to phenylalanine. CDR3 DNA is the only sequence kept; it has 45 bases, read in frame from the first base. CDR1 and CDR2 were assigned from the germline V gene as MGHDK and SYGVNS. V sheds 5 bases and J sheds 0 bases, leaving 13 bases between their ends. Results and caveats for the whole study, not just this receptor: The secondary T-cell response was weaker than the primary response but faster, peaking on day 5 instead of day 15. The study included only a couple of donors, which limits how far the findings can be generalized. After the booster, most of the clones that had expanded following primary vaccination were detected again (almost 98% of CD4 and around 90% of CD8), which suggests that memory was broadly maintained. Because abundant contaminating clonotypes from the bulk population could be contained in FACS-sorted repertoires, computational filtering was required. A small fraction of clonotypes appeared in both the CD4 and CD8 compartments, likely as a result of convergent recombination.

This chain joins TRBV25-1 to TRBJ1-1, with TRBD1 tentatively as D gene (6 bases match). The input for sequencing was PBMCs, taken 15 days after the yellow fever booster vaccination. This sequence originates from a young man who received the YFV17D yellow fever vaccine. The base sequence is TGTGCCAGCAGTAGGGGGGTAAAAATGAACACTGAAGCTTTCTTT. It translates as CASSRGVKMNTEAFF.